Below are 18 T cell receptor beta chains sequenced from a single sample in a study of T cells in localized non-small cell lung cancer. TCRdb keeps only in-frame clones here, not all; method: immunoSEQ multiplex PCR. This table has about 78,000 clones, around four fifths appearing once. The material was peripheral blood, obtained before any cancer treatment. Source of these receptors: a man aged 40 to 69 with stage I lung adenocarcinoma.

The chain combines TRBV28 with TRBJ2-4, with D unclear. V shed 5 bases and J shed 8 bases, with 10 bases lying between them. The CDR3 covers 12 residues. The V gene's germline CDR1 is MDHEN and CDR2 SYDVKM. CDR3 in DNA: TGTGCCAGCAGTCTACCGTCGGACATTCAGTACTTC. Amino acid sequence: CASSLPSDIQYF.

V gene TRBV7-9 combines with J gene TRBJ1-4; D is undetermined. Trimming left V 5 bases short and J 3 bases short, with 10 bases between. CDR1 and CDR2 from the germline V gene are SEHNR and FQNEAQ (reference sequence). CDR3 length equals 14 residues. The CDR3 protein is CASSKREPNEKLFF. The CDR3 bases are TGTGCCAGCAGCAAGAGGGAGCCTAATGAAAAACTGTTTTTT.

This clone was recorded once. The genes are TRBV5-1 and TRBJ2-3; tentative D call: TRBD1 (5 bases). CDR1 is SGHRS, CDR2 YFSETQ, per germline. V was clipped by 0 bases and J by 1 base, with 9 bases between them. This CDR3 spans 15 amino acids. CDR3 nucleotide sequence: TGCGCCAGCAGCTTGGACAGGAAGGGCACAGATACGCAGTATTTT. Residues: CASSLDRKGTDTQYF.

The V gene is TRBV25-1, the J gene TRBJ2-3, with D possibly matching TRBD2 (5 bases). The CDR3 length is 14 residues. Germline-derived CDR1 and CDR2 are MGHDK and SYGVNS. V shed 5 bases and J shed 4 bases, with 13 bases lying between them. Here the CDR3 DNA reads TGTGCCAGCAGTAGGAGGCAAGGGCCAGATACGCAGTATTTT. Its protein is CASSRRQGPDTQYF.

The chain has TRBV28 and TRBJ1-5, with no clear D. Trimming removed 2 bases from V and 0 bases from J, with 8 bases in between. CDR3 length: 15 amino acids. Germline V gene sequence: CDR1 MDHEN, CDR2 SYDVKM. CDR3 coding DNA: TGTGCCAGCAGTTTAGCAGAAACTAGCAATCAGCCCCAGCATTTT. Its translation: CASSLAETSNQPQHF.

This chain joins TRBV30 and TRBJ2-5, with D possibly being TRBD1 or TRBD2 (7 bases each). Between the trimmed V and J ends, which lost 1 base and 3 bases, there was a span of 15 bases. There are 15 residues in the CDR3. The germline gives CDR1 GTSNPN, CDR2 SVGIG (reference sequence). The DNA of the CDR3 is TGTGCCTGGAGTGGAAACAGGGGAGGGGAAGAGACCCAGTACTTC. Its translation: CAWSGNRGGEETQYF.

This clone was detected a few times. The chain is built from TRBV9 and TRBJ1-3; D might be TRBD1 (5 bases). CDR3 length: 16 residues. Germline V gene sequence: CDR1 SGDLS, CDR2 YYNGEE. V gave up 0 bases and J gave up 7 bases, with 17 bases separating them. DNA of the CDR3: TGTGCCAGCAGCGTAGAGTCGGGGCAGGGAGGGAACACCATATATTTT. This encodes CASSVESGQGGNTIYF.

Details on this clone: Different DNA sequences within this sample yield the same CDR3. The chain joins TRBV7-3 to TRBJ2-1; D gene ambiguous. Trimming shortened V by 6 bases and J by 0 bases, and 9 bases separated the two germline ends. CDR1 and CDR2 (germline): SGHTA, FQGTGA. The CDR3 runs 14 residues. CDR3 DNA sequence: TGTGCCAGCAGTCTGGACGGCTCCTACAATGAGCAGTTCTTC. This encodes CASSLDGSYNEQFF.

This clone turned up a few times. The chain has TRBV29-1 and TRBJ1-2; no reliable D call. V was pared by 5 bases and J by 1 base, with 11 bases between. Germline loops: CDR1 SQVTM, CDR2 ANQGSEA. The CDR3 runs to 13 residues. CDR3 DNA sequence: TGCAGCGTTCTCTCCGGGTATAACTATGGCTACACCTTC. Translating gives CSVLSGYNYGYTF. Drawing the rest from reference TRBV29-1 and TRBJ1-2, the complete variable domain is SAVISQKPSRDICQRGTSLTIQCQVDSQVTMMFWYRQQPGQSLTLIATANQGSEATYESGFVIDKFPISRPNLTFSTLTVSNMSPEDSSIYLCSVLSGYNYGYTFGSGTRLTVV.

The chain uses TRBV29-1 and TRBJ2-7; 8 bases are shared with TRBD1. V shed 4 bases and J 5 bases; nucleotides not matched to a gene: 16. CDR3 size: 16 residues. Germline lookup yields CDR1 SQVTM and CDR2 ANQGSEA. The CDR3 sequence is CSVAHLTGGNNHEQYF. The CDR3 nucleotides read TGCAGCGTTGCCCACCTCACAGGGGGTAATAACCACGAGCAGTACTTC.

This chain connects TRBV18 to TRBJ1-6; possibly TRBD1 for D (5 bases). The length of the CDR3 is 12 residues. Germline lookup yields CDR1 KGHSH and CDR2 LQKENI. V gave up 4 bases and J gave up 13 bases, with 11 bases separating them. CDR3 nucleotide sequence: TGTGCCAGCTCACGCAGGGCCAGTCCCCTCCACTTT. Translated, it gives CASSRRASPLHF. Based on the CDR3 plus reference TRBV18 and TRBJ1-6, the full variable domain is NAGVMQNPRHLVRRRGQEARLRCSPMKGHSHVYWYRQLPEEGLKFMVYLQKENIIDESGMPKERFSAEFPKEGPSILRIQQVVRGDSAAYFCASSRRASPLHFGNGTRLTVT.

The CDR3 reads CASGGPGRSDEQYF. CDR3 sequence (DNA): TGTGCCAGCGGGGGACCAGGAAGGAGTGACGAGCAGTACTTC. V and J are TRBV2 and TRBJ2-7, with D perhaps being TRBD1 or TRBD2 (5 bases each). The CDR3 covers 14 residues. Trimming removed 8 bases at V and 5 bases at J, with 19 bases between. CDR1 is SNHLY, CDR2 FYNNEI, per germline.

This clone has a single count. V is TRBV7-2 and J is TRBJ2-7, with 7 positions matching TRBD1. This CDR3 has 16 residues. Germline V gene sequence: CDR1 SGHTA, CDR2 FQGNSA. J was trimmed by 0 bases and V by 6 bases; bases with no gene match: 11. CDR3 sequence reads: CASRLTPGTASYEQYF. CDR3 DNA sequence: TGTGCCAGCAGGTTAACCCCCGGGACAGCCTCCTACGAGCAGTACTTC.

CDR3 loop: CASTAKGESGISSTDTQYF. The CDR3 nucleotides read TGTGCCAGCACCGCAAAGGGGGAGTCGGGGATATCTAGCACAGATACGCAGTATTTT. The chain couples TRBV7-9 to TRBJ2-3; weak D call: TRBD1 (6 bases). V lost 7 bases and J 0 bases, leaving 26 bases between the germline ends. CDR1 is SEHNR, CDR2 FQNEAQ, per germline (reference sequence). The CDR3 has 19 residues.

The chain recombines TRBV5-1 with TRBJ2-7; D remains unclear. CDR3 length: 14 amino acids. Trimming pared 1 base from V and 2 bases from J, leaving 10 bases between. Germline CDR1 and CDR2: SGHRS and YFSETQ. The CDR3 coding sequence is TGCGCCAGCAGCTTGACCCGCCCTCCCTACGAGCAGTACTTC. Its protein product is CASSLTRPPYEQYF.

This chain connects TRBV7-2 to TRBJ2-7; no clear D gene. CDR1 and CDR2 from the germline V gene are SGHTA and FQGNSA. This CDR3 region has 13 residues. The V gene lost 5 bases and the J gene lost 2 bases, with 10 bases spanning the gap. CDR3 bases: TGTGCCAGCAGCAATAGGATCACCTACGAGCAGTACTTC. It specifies CASSNRITYEQYF.

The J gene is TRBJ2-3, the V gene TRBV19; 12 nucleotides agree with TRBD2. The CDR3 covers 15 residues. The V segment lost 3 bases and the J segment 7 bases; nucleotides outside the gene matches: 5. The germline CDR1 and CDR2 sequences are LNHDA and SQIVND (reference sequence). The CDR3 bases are TGTGCCAGTAGTATGCTAGCGGGGGGGCCGAATACGCAGTATTTT. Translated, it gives CASSMLAGGPNTQYF.

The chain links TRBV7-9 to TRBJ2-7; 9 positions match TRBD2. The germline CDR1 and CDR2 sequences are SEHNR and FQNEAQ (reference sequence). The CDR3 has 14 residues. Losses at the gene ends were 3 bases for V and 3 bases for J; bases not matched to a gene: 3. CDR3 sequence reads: CASSLGTSNYEQYF. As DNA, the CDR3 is TGTGCCAGCAGCTTGGGGACTAGCAACTACGAGCAGTACTTC.